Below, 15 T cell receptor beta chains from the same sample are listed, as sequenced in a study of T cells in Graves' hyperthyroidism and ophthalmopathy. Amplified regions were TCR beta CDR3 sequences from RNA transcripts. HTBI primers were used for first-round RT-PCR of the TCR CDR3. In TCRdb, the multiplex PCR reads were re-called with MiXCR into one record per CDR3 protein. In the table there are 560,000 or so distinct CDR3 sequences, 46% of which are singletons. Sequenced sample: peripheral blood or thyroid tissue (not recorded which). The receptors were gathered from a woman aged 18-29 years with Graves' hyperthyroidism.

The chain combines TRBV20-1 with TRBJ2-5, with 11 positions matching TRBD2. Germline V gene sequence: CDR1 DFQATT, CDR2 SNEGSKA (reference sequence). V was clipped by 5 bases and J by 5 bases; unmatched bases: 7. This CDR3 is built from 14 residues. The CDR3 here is CSAAKTSGEETQYF. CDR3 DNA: TGCAGTGCTGCCAAGACTAGCGGGGAGGAGACCCAGTACTTC.

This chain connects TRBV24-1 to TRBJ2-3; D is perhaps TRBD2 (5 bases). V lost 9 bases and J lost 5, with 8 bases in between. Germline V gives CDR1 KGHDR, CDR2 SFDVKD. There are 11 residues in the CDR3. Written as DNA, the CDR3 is TGTGCCACCGAAGGAGGAGATACGCAGTATTTT. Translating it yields CATEGGDTQYF.

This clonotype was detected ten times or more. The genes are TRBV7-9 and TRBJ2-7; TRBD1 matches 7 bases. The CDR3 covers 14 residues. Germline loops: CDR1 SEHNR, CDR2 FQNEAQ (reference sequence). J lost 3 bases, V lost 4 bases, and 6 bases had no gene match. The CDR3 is CASSWTGGSYEQYF. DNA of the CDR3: TGTGCCAGCAGCTGGACAGGTGGGAGCTACGAGCAGTACTTC.

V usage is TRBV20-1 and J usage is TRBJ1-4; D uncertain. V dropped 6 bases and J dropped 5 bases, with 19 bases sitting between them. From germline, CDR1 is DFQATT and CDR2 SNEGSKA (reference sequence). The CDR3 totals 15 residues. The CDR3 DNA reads TGCAGTGCCCCTCGACCAGGTCGCTCCAATGAAAAACTGTTTTTT. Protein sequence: CSAPRPGRSNEKLFF.

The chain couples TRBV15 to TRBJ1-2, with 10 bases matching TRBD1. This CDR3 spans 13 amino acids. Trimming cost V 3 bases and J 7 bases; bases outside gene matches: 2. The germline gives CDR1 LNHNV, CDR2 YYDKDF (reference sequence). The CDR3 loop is CATSRRQGAGYTF. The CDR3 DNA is TGTGCCACCAGCAGGAGACAGGGGGCTGGCTACACCTTC.

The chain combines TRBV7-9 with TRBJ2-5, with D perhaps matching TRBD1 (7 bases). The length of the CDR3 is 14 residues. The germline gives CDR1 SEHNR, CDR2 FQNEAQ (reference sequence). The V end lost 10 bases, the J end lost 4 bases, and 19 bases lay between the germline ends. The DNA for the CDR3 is TGTGCCATCAGGGGAGGAGGGGGCGCAGAGACCCAGTACTTC. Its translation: CAIRGGGGAETQYF.

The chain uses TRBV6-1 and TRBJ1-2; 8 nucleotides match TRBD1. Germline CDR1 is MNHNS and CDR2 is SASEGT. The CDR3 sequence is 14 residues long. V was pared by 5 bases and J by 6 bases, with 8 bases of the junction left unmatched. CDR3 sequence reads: CASSNRPTGDGYTF. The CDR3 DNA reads TGTGCCAGCAGTAACCGCCCGACAGGGGATGGCTACACCTTC.

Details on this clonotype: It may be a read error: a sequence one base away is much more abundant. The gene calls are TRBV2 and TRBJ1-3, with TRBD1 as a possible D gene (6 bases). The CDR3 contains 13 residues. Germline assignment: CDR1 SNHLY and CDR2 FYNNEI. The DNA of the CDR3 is TGTGCCAGCAAAACAGGGACTGGAAACACCACATATTTT. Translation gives CASKTGTGNTTYF.

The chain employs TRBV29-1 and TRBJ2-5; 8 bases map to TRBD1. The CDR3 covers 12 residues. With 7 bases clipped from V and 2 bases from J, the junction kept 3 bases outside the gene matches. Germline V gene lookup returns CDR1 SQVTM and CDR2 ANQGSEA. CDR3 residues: CSADRAQETQYF. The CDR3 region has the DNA TGCAGCGCGGACAGGGCGCAAGAGACCCAGTACTTC.

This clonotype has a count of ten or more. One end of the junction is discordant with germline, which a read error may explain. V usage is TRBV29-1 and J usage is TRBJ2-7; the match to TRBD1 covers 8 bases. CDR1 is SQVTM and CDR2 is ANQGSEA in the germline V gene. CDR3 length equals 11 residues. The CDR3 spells CVTGVGHEQYF. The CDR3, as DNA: TGTGTGACAGGGGTAGGCCACGAGCAGTACTTC.

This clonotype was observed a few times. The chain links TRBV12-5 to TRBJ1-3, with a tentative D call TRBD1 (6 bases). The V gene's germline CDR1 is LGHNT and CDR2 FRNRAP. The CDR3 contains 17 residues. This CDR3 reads CASSQKQGYGSGNTIYF. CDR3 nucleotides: TGTGCCAGCAGCCAAAAACAGGGTTACGGCTCTGGAAACACCATATATTTT.

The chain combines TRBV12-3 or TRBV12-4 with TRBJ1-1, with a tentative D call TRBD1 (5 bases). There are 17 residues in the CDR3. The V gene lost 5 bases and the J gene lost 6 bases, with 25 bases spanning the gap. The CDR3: CASSPGLNRAGAPEAFF. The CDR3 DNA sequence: TGTGCCAGCAGTCCGGGACTAAACCGGGCCGGGGCACCTGAAGCTTTCTTT.

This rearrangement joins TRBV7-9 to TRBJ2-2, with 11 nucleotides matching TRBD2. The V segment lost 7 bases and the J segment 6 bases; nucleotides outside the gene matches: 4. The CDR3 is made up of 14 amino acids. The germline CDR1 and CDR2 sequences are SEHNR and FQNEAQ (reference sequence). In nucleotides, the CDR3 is TGTGCCAGCACCAATAGCGGGAGGGCCGGGGAGCTGTTTTTT. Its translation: CASTNSGRAGELFF.

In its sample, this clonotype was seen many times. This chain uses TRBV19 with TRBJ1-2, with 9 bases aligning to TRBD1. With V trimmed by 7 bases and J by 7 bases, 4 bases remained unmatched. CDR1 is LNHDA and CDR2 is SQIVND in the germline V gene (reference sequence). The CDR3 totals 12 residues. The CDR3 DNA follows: TGTGCCAGTACCCGGACAGGGGCTGGCTACACCTTC. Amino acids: CASTRTGAGYTF.

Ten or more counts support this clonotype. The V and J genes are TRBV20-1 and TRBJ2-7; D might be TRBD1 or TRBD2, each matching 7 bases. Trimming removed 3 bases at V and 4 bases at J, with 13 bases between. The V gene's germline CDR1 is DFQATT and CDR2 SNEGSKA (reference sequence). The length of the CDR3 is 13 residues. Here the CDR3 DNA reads TGCAGTGCTAGGACAGGGAGGGAGTACGAGCAGTACTTC. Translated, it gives CSARTGREYEQYF.